This TCR beta chain was identified during a study of technical replicates of blood from several donors. The method was immunoSEQ multiplex PCR; TCRdb's version includes in-frame clones alone and lacks a portion of them. This sample carries around 77,000 clones, more than 90% of them seen once, and the ten largest clones take roughly 0.39%. The J segment lost 3 bases and the V segment lost 8 bases, leaving 4 bases of the junction unmatched. CDR1 SNHLY and CDR2 FYNNEI come from the germline V gene. The CDR3 sequence is 15 residues long. The sequence was collected from a human donor in good health. The sequenced material came from T cells isolated from PBMCs. This chain links TRBV2 with TRBJ2-3, with 14 bases that match TRBD2. CDR3 nucleotide sequence: TGTGCCAGCGGCGGGACTAGCGGGAGAACAGATACGCAGTATTTT. This codes for CASGGTSGRTDTQYF.